This T cell receptor beta chain was found in a study of control samples from healthy donors and cancer patients (dated by TCRdb to about 2020). Preparation of the library involved the immunoSEQ multiplex PCR assay. The clones in this table, taken by TCRdb from immuneACCESS, are in-frame only. Not every clone is retained; where verified, under half of the shortfall comes from an unresolved V gene, and the cause of the rest is unknown. Counted in this sample were 60,000 to 95,000 clones; approximately 84% of them appeared once. Of the sample, over 13% is held by the ten largest clones. V and J are truncated by 1 base and 5 bases respectively, leaving an intervening sequence of 17 bases. According to the germline V gene, CDR1 reads SGHDN and CDR2 reads FVKESK. From the cysteine through the phenylalanine, the CDR3 covers 16 amino acids. Only CDR3 DNA is held: 48 bases, read in frame from base 1. As to this clone: Its antigen remains unidentified. Per-base qualities were not stored, and no clone one base away is much larger.

Sequences were obtained from blood. The chain links TRBV14 with TRBJ2-5; the D gene is possibly TRBD2, with 5 bases matching. The TCR comes from a man aged 50 or older in good health. The CDR3 loop reads CASSQVSSWPWETQYF. The nucleotide sequence is given as TGTGCCAGCAGCCAAGTTTCTAGCTGGCCTTGGGAGACCCAGTACTTC.